This TCR beta chain is from a study of spatial heterogeneity in lung cancer. Study context: Available follow-up PBMC samples were sequenced, at a median of about 2 years post-resection. TCR and UMI combinations that were unique each appeared, on average, more than ten times in raw reads.

As for time point: blood at routine non-recurrence follow-up after resection. The authors sequenced whole RNA from tumor, nontumor lung or frozen PBMC without sorting. A unique molecular identifier was attached to every TCR cDNA molecule. A single record per CDR3 protein comes from TCRdb applying MiXCR to the 5' RACE reads. The table lists tens of thousands of distinct CDR3 sequences, 7.5% to 10% of them singletons, with under 2.5% in the top ten. Germline lookup yields CDR1 SGHRS and CDR2 YFSETQ. The trim removed 2 bases at V and 8 bases at J, leaving 6 bases unmatched. The CDR3 spans 15 residues. This clonotype was counted at least ten times.

The source of this sequence is a female donor with early-stage non-small cell lung cancer. The chain has TRBV5-1 and TRBJ2-1, with 11 bases that match TRBD2. The specimen comprised PBMCs, sampled at follow-up. As DNA, the CDR3 is TGCGCCAGCAGCTTACTAGCGGGAGTGCGCGATGAGCAGTTCTTC. Protein product: CASSLLAGVRDEQFF.